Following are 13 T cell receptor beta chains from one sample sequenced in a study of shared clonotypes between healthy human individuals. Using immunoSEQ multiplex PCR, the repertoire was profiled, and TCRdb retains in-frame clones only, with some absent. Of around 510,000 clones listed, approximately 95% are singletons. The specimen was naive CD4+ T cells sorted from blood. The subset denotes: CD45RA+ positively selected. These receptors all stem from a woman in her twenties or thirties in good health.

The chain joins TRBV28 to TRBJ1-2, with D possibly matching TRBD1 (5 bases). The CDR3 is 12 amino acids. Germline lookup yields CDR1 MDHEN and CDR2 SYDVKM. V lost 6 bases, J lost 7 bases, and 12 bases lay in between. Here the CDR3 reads CASSLRGVGYTF. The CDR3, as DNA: TGTGCCAGCAGCCTCCGAGGGGTTGGCTACACCTTC.

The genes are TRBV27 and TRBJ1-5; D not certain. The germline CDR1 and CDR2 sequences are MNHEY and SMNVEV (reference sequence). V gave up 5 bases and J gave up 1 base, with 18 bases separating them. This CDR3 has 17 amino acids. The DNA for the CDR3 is TGTGCCAGCAGTCCCCGTGGACGGGGATTAAGCAATCAGCCCCAGCATTTT. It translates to CASSPRGRGLSNQPQHF.

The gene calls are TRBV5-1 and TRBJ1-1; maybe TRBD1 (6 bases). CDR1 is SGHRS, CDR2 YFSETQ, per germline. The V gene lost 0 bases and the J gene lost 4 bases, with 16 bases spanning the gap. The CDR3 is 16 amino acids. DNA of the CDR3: TGCGCCAGCAGCTTGGGGATAGGGGGAGGCGGCACTGAAGCTTTCTTT. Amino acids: CASSLGIGGGGTEAFF.

The CDR3 region is CASSSDRAPNEQYF. DNA for the CDR3: TGTGCCAGCAGCAGCGACAGGGCCCCAAACGAGCAGTACTTC. The J gene is TRBJ2-7, the V gene TRBV28, with 7 bases that match TRBD1. J gave up 5 bases and V 6 bases, and 10 bases lay outside the gene matches. Germline V lookup: CDR1 MDHEN, CDR2 SYDVKM. This CDR3 is built from 14 residues.

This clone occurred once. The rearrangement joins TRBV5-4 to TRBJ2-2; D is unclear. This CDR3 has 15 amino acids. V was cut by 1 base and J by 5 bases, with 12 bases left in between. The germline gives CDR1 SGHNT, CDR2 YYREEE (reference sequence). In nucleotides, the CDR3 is TGTGCCAGCAGCTTGCGATCGAGTGGGACCGGGGAGCTGTTTTTT. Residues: CASSLRSSGTGELFF.

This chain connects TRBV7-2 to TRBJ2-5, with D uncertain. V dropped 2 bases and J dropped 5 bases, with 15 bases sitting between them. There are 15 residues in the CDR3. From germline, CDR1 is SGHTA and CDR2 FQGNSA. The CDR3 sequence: CASSLSSTRRETQYF. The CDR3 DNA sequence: TGTGCCAGCAGCTTATCATCCACCCGGCGGGAGACCCAGTACTTC.

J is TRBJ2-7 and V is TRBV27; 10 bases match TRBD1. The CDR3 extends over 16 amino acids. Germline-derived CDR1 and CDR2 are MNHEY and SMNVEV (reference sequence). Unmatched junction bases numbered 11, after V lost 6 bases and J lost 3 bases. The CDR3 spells CASSPKTGGTYYEQYF. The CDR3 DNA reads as TGTGCCAGCAGCCCTAAGACAGGGGGCACCTACTACGAGCAGTACTTC.

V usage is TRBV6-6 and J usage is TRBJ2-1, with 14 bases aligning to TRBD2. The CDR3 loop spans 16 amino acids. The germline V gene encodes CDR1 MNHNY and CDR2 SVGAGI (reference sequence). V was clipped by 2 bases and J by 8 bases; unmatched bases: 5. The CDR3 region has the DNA TGTGCCAGCAGTTACGGGACTAGCGGGAGTATTTATGAGCAGTTCTTC. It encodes CASSYGTSGSIYEQFF.

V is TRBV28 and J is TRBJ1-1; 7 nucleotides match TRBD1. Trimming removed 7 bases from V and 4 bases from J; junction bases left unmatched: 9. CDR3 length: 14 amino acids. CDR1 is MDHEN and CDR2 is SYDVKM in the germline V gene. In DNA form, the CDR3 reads TGTGCCAGCAACCCGACAGGGTTTAGCACTGAAGCTTTCTTT. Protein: CASNPTGFSTEAFF.

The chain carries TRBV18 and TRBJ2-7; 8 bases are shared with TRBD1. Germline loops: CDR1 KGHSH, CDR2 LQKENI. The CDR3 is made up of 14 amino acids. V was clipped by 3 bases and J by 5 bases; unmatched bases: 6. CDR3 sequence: CASSPRTGTNEQYF. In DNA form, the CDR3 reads TGTGCCAGCTCACCTAGGACAGGGACCAACGAGCAGTACTTC.

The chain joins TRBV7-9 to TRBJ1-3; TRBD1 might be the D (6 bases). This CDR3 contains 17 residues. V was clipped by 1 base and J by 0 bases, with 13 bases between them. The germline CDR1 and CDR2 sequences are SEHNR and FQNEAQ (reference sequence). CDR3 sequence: CASSLVLGGGSGNTIYF. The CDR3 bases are TGTGCCAGCAGCTTAGTCCTTGGGGGCGGCTCTGGAAACACCATATATTTT.

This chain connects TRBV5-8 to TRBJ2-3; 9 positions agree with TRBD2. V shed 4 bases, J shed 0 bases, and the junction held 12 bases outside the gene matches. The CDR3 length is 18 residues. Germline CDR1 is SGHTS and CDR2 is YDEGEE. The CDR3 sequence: CASSKTRLAALSTDTQYF. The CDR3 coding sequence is TGTGCCAGCAGCAAAACCCGACTAGCGGCCCTCAGCACAGATACGCAGTATTTT.

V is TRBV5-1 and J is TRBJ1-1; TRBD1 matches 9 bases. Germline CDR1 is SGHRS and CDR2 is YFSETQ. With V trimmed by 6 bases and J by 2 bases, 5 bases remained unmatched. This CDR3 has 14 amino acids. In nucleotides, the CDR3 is TGCGCCAGCACCACAGGGGGCGAAAACACTGAAGCTTTCTTT. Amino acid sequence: CASTTGGENTEAFF.